These 9 T cell receptor beta chains share one sample of origin, sequenced in a study of T-cell memory formation after mild COVID-19. TCRdb redid the calling of the 5' RACE reads with MiXCR, one entry per CDR3 protein. The data show around 200,000 distinct CDR3 sequences, around 9.1% seen once. Specimen: PBMCs or a T cell subset sorted from them (not recorded which). The receptors stem from a young man who had mild COVID-19 (a few samples of this study predate the infection). Cell type and time point are not known.

This clonotype was seen repeatedly, ten times or more. The V call is TRBV10-3, the J call TRBJ2-5; D might be TRBD1 (6 bases). The CDR3 spans 12 residues. V was trimmed by 3 bases and J by 13 bases, leaving 15 bases between them. CDR1 and CDR2 from the germline V gene are ENHRY and SYGVKD. The CDR3 DNA follows: TGTGCCATCAGTGATGGGAACAGGGAGCCGTACTTC. Translating gives CAISDGNREPYF.

This clonotype has ten or more counts. The chain uses TRBV6-5 and TRBJ2-2; D is undetermined. Germline V CDR1 and CDR2: MNHEY, SVGAGI. V lost 7 bases and J 1 base, leaving 7 bases between the germline ends. The CDR3 is made up of 13 amino acids. CDR3 in DNA: TGTGCCAGCAAACACCAGAACACCGGGGAGCTGTTTTTT. The encoded protein is CASKHQNTGELFF.

This clonotype has a count of ten or more. The rearrangement links TRBV7-2 to TRBJ2-1; D is ambiguous. Germline values: CDR1 SGHTA, CDR2 FQGNSA. The CDR3 runs 13 residues. Trimming took off 1 base at V and 4 bases at J, with 5 bases between the two ends. CDR3: CASSLGQYNEQFF. The CDR3, as DNA: TGTGCCAGCAGCTTAGGCCAGTACAATGAGCAGTTCTTC. Full variable domain (rest looked up from reference TRBV7-2 and TRBJ2-1): GAGVSQSPSNKVTEKGKDVELRCDPISGHTALYWYRQSLGQGLEFLIYFQGNSAPDKSGLPSDRFSAERTGGSVSTLTIQRTQQEDSAVYLCASSLGQYNEQFFGPGTRLTVL.

This clonotype has just a few counts. At one end the junction does not follow the germline gene, possibly because of a read error. V is TRBV6-2 or TRBV6-3 and J is TRBJ2-7; the D gene is possibly TRBD1 (6 bases). Germline assignment: CDR1 MNHEY and CDR2 SVGEGT. The CDR3 spans 20 residues. CDR3 sequence reads: CASNYDRRSDTYRHAYEQYF. CDR3 coding DNA: TGTGCCAGCAATTACGACAGGCGGTCGGACACCTACCGGCATGCGTACGAGCAGTACTTC.

This clonotype was picked up a small number of times. This chain joins TRBV6-5 and TRBJ1-1; no definite D call. Germline V gives CDR1 MNHEY, CDR2 SVGAGI. CDR3 length equals 16 residues. The V and J ends lost 5 bases and 3 bases respectively, with 19 bases between them. The CDR3 sequence: CASSPDGVDLDTEAFF. CDR3 nucleotides: TGTGCCAGCAGTCCGGACGGTGTGGACCTAGACACTGAAGCTTTCTTT.

In its sample, this clonotype was seen many times. V and J are TRBV5-1 and TRBJ1-1, with D possibly TRBD1 on 6 matching bases. V shed 4 bases and J shed 0 bases, with 13 bases lying between them. In germline, CDR1 is SGHRS, CDR2 YFSETQ. CDR3 length: 15 amino acids. The CDR3 here is CASSLGQIMNTEAFF. CDR3 sequence (DNA): TGCGCCAGCAGCCTCGGACAGATTATGAACACTGAAGCTTTCTTT.

The gene calls are TRBV20-1 and TRBJ2-6; no clear D. Trimming cost V 4 bases and J 0 bases, with 4 bases left between them. The germline V gene has CDR1 DFQATT and CDR2 SNEGSKA (reference sequence). CDR3 length: 13 residues. The CDR3 sequence: CSATGSGANVLTF. The CDR3 nucleotides read TGCAGTGCTACAGGCTCTGGGGCCAACGTCCTGACTTTC.

This clonotype was seen only once. The chain uses TRBV9 and TRBJ1-1; D is uncertain. The CDR3 extends over 14 amino acids. Per germline, CDR1 SGDLS and CDR2 YYNGEE. Deletions cut 7 bases from V and 5 bases from J, with 18 bases between. CDR3 sequence (DNA): TGTGCCAGCCGAGAAAGGGCCAGTAGTACTGAAGCTTTCTTT. It translates to CASRERASSTEAFF.

This clonotype was seen at least ten times. The gene calls are TRBV5-6 and TRBJ2-3; 9 bases align to TRBD1. CDR1 and CDR2 (germline): SGHDT, YYEEEE. This CDR3 has 16 amino acids. V lost 4 bases to trimming and J lost 2 bases; unmatched junction nucleotides: 8. DNA of the CDR3: TGTGCCAGCAGCCTACAGGGGGCTGGGAACACAGATACGCAGTATTTT. This gives the protein CASSLQGAGNTDTQYF.